The present T cell receptor beta chain was sequenced within a study of beta chain features in type 1 diabetes. Whole-study findings and limits: Because the template was cDNA, high-expressing cells might be over-represented. Sampled from patients, naive, central memory and Treg TCRB repertoires appeared more similar than those sampled from healthy donors. Researchers report that Type 1 diabetes patients had moderately but significantly shorter TCRB CDR3s across all four CD4+ subsets.

One heparinised draw of blood, averaging approximately 110 mL, came from each donor. Sequencing targeted expressed TCRB transcripts, as all isolated RNA had been reverse transcribed. Regulatory, naive and central memory T cell samples averaged around 3.9 million reads. The repertoire was sequenced with immunoSEQ multiplex PCR; TCRdb's copy has only in-frame clones and lacks some. The sample contains 130,000 to 150,000 clones, approximately 13% of which appear only once. The sample holds a few counts of this clone. Its antigen is not known. CDR3 length equals 11 residues. Germline-derived CDR1 and CDR2 are SNHLY and FYNNEI. Trimming stripped 10 bases from V and 4 bases from J, with 11 bases between.

The specimen was central memory CD4+ T cells from blood. The V gene is TRBV2, the J gene TRBJ2-7; a weak D match, TRBD2 (5 bases). The sequence was obtained from a man in his late teens or twenties with type 1 diabetes. Written as DNA, the CDR3 is TGTGCCACCGCAGGAGGATACGAGCAGTACTTC. Translated, it gives CATAGGYEQYF.